This TCR beta chain emerged from a study of regulatory T cells in long-lasting Graves disease. This clonotype was counted at least ten times. Arm-PCR of CDR3 regions with iRepertoire HTBI primers generated TCR beta libraries. TCRdb reprocessed the multiplex PCR reads with MiXCR, giving one entry per CDR3 protein. The sample lists under 800,000 distinct CDR3 sequences, about 16% occurring once. Noted time point: newly diagnosed GD, antithyroid drugs for less than 3 months. PBMCs were the source of the RNA used for TCR sequencing. This CDR3 is 14 amino acids long. CDR1 and CDR2 (germline): MNHNS, SASEGT. Trimming cost V 2 bases and J 1 base, with 8 bases left between them. These records were also assigned to another study, of T cells in Graves' hyperthyroidism and ophthalmopathy. Per that study: Graves' hyperthyroidism was deemed stable given no ophthalmopathy progression within 18 months. HTBI primers were used for first-round RT-PCR of the TCR CDR3.

V gene TRBV6-1 combines with J gene TRBJ1-1; D remains ambiguous. The origin of this receptor is a woman aged 30 to 39 with Graves disease. The material was peripheral blood mononuclear cells (PBMCs), obtained at new diagnosis, from a patient treated with antithyroid drugs. The CDR3 region has the DNA TGTGCCAGCAGTGAAAGGACTGGGAACACTGAAGCTTTCTTT. It encodes CASSERTGNTEAFF.